This T cell receptor (beta chain) was profiled in a study of T cell responses to AZD1222 COVID-19 vaccine. A word on this clone: The antigen is not known.

Study results and caveats: White British ancestry dominated among donors, who included more females, and clonal diversity was possibly underestimated. Across the whole spike, CD4 TCRs peaked at regions 160-218 and 743-854. Only after the peak T cell response were repertoires sampled.

Trimming removed 0 bases at V and 3 bases at J, with 9 bases between. Per germline, CDR1 ENHRY and CDR2 SYGVKD. This CDR3 has 15 amino acids. The assay was immunoSEQ multiplex PCR, and TCRdb's table has in-frame clones only and misses some. In the table there are 150,000 or so clones, around 90% of which are singletons. The chain links TRBV10-3 to TRBJ1-3; D gene ambiguous. The receptor's source is an adult who received the AZD1222 COVID-19 vaccine. The sample was peripheral blood, taken 28 days after the second AZD1222 dose. CDR3: CAISESIGYGNTIYF. In nucleotides, the CDR3 is TGTGCCATCAGTGAGTCGATAGGCTATGGAAACACCATATATTTT.